The 12 T cell receptor beta chains given below trace back to one sample, sequenced in a study of Graves' ophthalmopathy and Graves' hyperthyroidism. Amplification of TCR beta CDR3 regions used RNA transcripts. HTBI primers were used in a first-round RT-PCR, which preceded a second-round multiplex PCR. TCRdb re-analysed the multiplex PCR reads in MiXCR, keeping a single row per CDR3 protein. The sample contains 680,000 or so distinct CDR3 sequences, 22% of which appear only once. What was sequenced was peripheral blood. The origin of the receptors is a woman under 30 with stable Graves' hyperthyroidism. Some clones in this sample may be carry-over from other donors' samples.

Worth noting for this clonotype: The junction departs from germline at one end; a sequencing error may be responsible. The chain is built from TRBV7-3 and TRBJ1-1; D possibly corresponds to TRBD1 (5 bases). The CDR3 is 13 residues long. CDR1 is SGHTA and CDR2 is FQGTGA in the germline V gene. The CDR3 reads CASTDGGSTDAFF. CDR3 bases: TGTGCCAGCACCGATGGGGGGTCCACTGATGCTTTCTTT.

This clonotype was seen repeatedly, ten times or more. V and J are TRBV6-1 and TRBJ1-1, with D uncertain. Germline assignment: CDR1 MNHNS and CDR2 SASEGT. This CDR3 is 13 amino acids long. Trimming removed 4 bases at V and 3 bases at J, with 9 bases between. The CDR3 coding sequence is TGTGCCAGCAGTGTCAGACTGGACACTGAAGCTTTCTTT. Its translation: CASSVRLDTEAFF.

This clonotype has a count of ten or more. The gene calls are TRBV12-3 or TRBV12-4 and TRBJ2-7; TRBD1 matches at 7 bases. This CDR3 region has 15 residues. The trim removed 5 bases at V and 2 bases at J, leaving 9 bases unmatched. CDR3 region: CASSARRDSPYEQYF. The CDR3, as DNA: TGTGCCAGCAGTGCCCGCCGGGACAGTCCCTACGAGCAGTACTTC.

At least ten counts were recorded for this clonotype. The rearrangement joins TRBV12-3 or TRBV12-4 to TRBJ2-2; 11 nucleotides match TRBD2. The CDR3 covers 15 residues. V lost 6 bases, J lost 6 bases, and 6 bases stayed unmatched. CDR3 nucleotides: TGTGCCAGCAGGGTAGCGGGGGGGCGGTCCGGGGAGCTGTTTTTT. The encoded protein is CASRVAGGRSGELFF.

This clonotype showed up just a few times. The chain recombines TRBV6-4 with TRBJ1-1; 8 bases align to TRBD1. V lost 2 bases and J lost 5; bases outside the gene matches: 13. CDR3 size: 17 residues. The germline gives CDR1 MRHNA, CDR2 SNTAGT. The CDR3 nucleotides are TGTGCCAGCAGTGACGAACAGGGGGGAAGAAGAAAGACTGAAGCTTTCTTT. Translation: CASSDEQGGRRKTEAFF.

There are a few counts of this clonotype. This chain uses TRBV6-1 with TRBJ2-5; 8 nucleotides match TRBD2. V trimming: 6 bases; J trimming: 1 base; junction bases outside the gene matches: 4. The V gene's germline CDR1 is MNHNS and CDR2 SASEGT. The CDR3 is made up of 14 amino acids. The CDR3 loop reads CASRGGLAQETQYF. The CDR3, as DNA: TGTGCCAGCAGGGGCGGACTAGCCCAAGAGACCCAGTACTTC.

This clonotype was seen repeatedly, ten times or more. The rearrangement links TRBV29-1 to TRBJ1-1; D is unclear. Germline V CDR1 and CDR2: SQVTM, ANQGSEA. Trimming stripped 8 bases from V and 5 bases from J, with 18 bases between. CDR3 length equals 13 residues. CDR3 loop: CSPDPQRDTEAFF. CDR3 nucleotide sequence: TGCAGCCCAGACCCACAGCGAGATACTGAAGCTTTCTTT.

This clonotype was counted ten times or more. The gene calls are TRBV28 and TRBJ2-6; D assignment may be TRBD1 or TRBD2 (5 bases each). V lost 8 bases and J 3 bases, leaving 14 bases between the germline ends. The CDR3 is 15 residues long. Germline V gene lookup returns CDR1 MDHEN and CDR2 SYDVKM. In DNA form, the CDR3 reads TGTGCCAGCGGCGAGTCGGGGCATGGGGCCAACGTCCTGACTTTC. It specifies CASGESGHGANVLTF.

The chain links TRBV30 to TRBJ1-1, with 10 bases that match TRBD1. Germline assignment: CDR1 GTSNPN and CDR2 SVGIG (reference sequence). CDR3 length: 12 residues. The V and J ends lost 5 bases and 5 bases, in that order; junction bases with no gene match: 2. CDR3 sequence (DNA): TGTGCCTGGGGACAGGGGGATACTGAAGCTTTCTTT. Translating it yields CAWGQGDTEAFF.

Ten or more counts support this clonotype. The V and J genes are TRBV28 and TRBJ2-7; D is perhaps TRBD1 (6 bases). CDR3 length: 13 amino acids. The V and J ends lost 6 bases and 4 bases respectively, with 13 bases between them. CDR1 is MDHEN and CDR2 is SYDVKM in the germline V gene. The chain's CDR3 is CASRTTGSYEQYF. In nucleotides, the CDR3 is TGTGCCAGCAGGACCACAGGGTCGTACGAGCAGTACTTC.

This sequence joins TRBV4-1 and TRBJ1-2; the D gene is possibly TRBD1 (5 bases). V was trimmed by 0 bases and J by 5 bases, leaving 13 bases between them. The CDR3 is 15 amino acids. Germline loops: CDR1 MGHRA, CDR2 YSYEKL. The DNA for the CDR3 is TGCGCCAGCAGCCAAGAATTGGCACAGGCTTATGGCTACACCTTC. Translation: CASSQELAQAYGYTF.

At least ten counts were recorded for this clonotype. V usage is TRBV6-1 and J usage is TRBJ2-7; no clear D gene. CDR3 size: 15 residues. The V gene lost 5 bases and the J gene lost 0 bases, with 14 bases spanning the gap. CDR1 and CDR2 from the germline V gene are MNHNS and SASEGT. DNA for the CDR3: TGTGCCAGCAGTACCAACGGCAGGAGCTCCTACGAGCAGTACTTC. As protein: CASSTNGRSSYEQYF.